This TCR beta chain was sequenced for a study of cytomegalovirus exposure and HLA in healthy donors. The primer mix had 60 Vbeta and 13 Jbeta primers. Assay used: immunoSEQ multiplex PCR; TCRdb lists only in-frame clones, some missing. The data contain some 110,000 clones, around two thirds of them singletons. Healthy bone marrow donors supplied every sample. Germline CDR1 and CDR2: MNHEY and SVGAGI. The ends lost 6 bases at V and 7 bases at J; junction bases unmatched: 6. The CDR3 consists of 13 residues. This rearrangement joins TRBV6-5 to TRBJ1-5, with 7 bases identical to TRBD1. The sample consisted of PBMCs. The TCR originated in a man between 60 and 75 years old in good health and CMV-seropositive. The CDR3 spells CASRTGSEQPQHF. The CDR3 region has the DNA TGTGCCAGCAGGACAGGGTCGGAGCAGCCCCAGCATTTT.